A single sample gave rise to the 24 T cell receptor beta chains below, sequenced in a study of shared clonotypes between healthy human individuals. Libraries were prepared by immunoSEQ multiplex PCR; TCRdb keeps only in-frame clonotypes and omits some of them. This sample has about 560,000 clones, with around three quarters found just once. Material for sequencing was PBMCs. The receptors were sampled from a woman aged 40 to 50 in good health. Some clones in this sample may be carry-over from other donors' samples.

The genes are TRBV10-3 and TRBJ2-7; D may be TRBD1 (6 bases). V gave up 4 bases and J gave up 7 bases, with 17 bases separating them. The CDR3 covers 14 residues. Germline values: CDR1 ENHRY, CDR2 SYGVKD. CDR3 loop: CAISGNRVRYEQYF. CDR3 nucleotide sequence: TGTGCCATCAGTGGAAACAGGGTTCGGTATGAGCAGTACTTC.

This clone occurred once. CDR3 protein: CASSLEAGSGEQFF. Written as DNA, the CDR3 is TGTGCCAGCAGCTTAGAGGCGGGTAGCGGTGAGCAGTTCTTC. This chain uses TRBV11-3 with TRBJ2-1, with D perhaps TRBD2 (6 bases). This CDR3 is 14 amino acids long. Trimming removed 0 bases from V and 9 bases from J, with 12 bases in between. CDR1 is SGHNT, CDR2 YENEEA, per germline.

This chain joins TRBV5-4 and TRBJ2-5; 11 bases are shared with TRBD1. The last part of the DNA fits TRBJ2-7 better; the J call may be wrong. The V gene's germline CDR1 is SGHNT and CDR2 YYREEE (reference sequence). The CDR3 consists of 14 residues. CDR3 sequence reads: CASSSPGTGGEQYF. For the CDR3, the DNA is TGTGCCAGCAGCTCTCCCGGGACAGGGGGCGAGCAGTACTTC.

Notes on this clone: A far larger clone is one nucleotide away, so this likely arose from a read error. The chain has TRBV11-2 and TRBJ2-1, with D possibly matching TRBD2 (6 bases). The CDR3 extends over 13 amino acids. With 5 bases removed from V and 8 bases from J, the gap between germline ends came to 13 bases. The germline CDR1 and CDR2 sequences are SGHAT and FQNNGV. CDR3 coding DNA: TGTGCCAGCAGCCGGGGGTATGTGGATGAGCAGTTCTTC. This codes for CASSRGYVDEQFF. Looking up the rest from reference TRBV11-2 and TRBJ2-1 gives the full variable domain: EAGVAQSPRYKIIEKRQSVAFWCNPISGHATLYWYQQILGQGPKLLIQFQNNGVVDDSQLPKDRFSAERLKGVDSTLKIQPAKLEDSAVYLCASSRGYVDEQFFGPGTRLTVL.

The rearrangement links TRBV29-1 to TRBJ2-5, with a tentative D call TRBD2 (6 bases). The CDR3 runs 13 residues. The germline gives CDR1 SQVTM, CDR2 ANQGSEA. Trimming stripped 2 bases from V and 2 bases from J, with 9 bases between. The CDR3 DNA reads as TGCAGCGTTGAATGGGGGGTTCAAGAGACCCAGTACTTC. It specifies CSVEWGVQETQYF.

The chain has TRBV6-5 and TRBJ1-3; TRBD1 matches at 8 bases. V lost 6 bases, J lost 8 bases, and 9 bases stayed unmatched. CDR1 is MNHEY, CDR2 SVGAGI, per germline. This CDR3 comprises 14 residues. CDR3 sequence reads: CASRNNGQGHTIYF. The CDR3 coding sequence is TGTGCCAGCAGGAATAATGGACAGGGACACACCATATATTTT.

V is TRBV2 and J is TRBJ1-5; D call uncertain. The CDR3 spans 15 residues. Germline lookup yields CDR1 SNHLY and CDR2 FYNNEI. The V and J ends lost 5 bases and 6 bases respectively, with 17 bases between them. CDR3 region: CASSSGRASVQPQHF. The CDR3 nucleotides are TGTGCCAGCAGTTCGGGTAGGGCTTCAGTTCAGCCCCAGCATTTT.

This chain uses TRBV29-1 with TRBJ1-1; the D is unclear. V shed 4 bases and J shed 11 bases, with 20 bases lying between them. Germline assignment: CDR1 SQVTM and CDR2 ANQGSEA. The CDR3 runs 13 residues. The CDR3 spells CSVVILTRGDAFF. The DNA for the CDR3 is TGCAGCGTTGTGATACTCACACGGGGTGATGCTTTCTTT.

The V call is TRBV19, the J call TRBJ2-2; the match to TRBD1 covers 9 bases. The trim removed 7 bases at V and 5 bases at J, leaving 11 bases unmatched. This CDR3 has 16 residues. The germline V gene has CDR1 LNHDA and CDR2 SQIVND (reference sequence). The CDR3 DNA is TGTGCCAGTACCCCGGACAGGGGCCGGTGGACCGGGGAGCTGTTTTTT. Protein product: CASTPDRGRWTGELFF. Using reference TRBV19 and TRBJ2-2 for the parts outside the CDR3, the full variable domain is DGGITQSPKYLFRKEGQNVTLSCEQNLNHDAMYWYRQDPGQGLRLIYYSQIVNDFQKGDIAEGYSVSREKKESFPLTVTSAQKNPTAFYLCASTPDRGRWTGELFFGEGSRLTVL.

This clone was recorded once. The chain recombines TRBV7-8 with TRBJ2-7, with 10 positions matching TRBD2. V trimming: 7 bases; J trimming: 0 bases; junction bases outside the gene matches: 3. CDR1 and CDR2 from the germline V gene are SGHVS and FQNEAQ. This CDR3 has 14 amino acids. Here the CDR3 reads CASKASGSSYEQYF. In DNA form, the CDR3 reads TGTGCCAGCAAAGCTAGCGGGAGCTCCTACGAGCAGTACTTC.

The rearrangement links TRBV14 to TRBJ1-2; TRBD1 is a possible D gene (6 bases). The CDR3 has 16 amino acids. V lost 2 bases, J lost 6 bases, and 19 bases lay in between. Germline CDR1 and CDR2: SGHDN and FVKESK. For the CDR3, the DNA is TGTGCCAGCAGCCAATCCCCTTGGGGGGCTTGGAATGGCTACACCTTC. The encoded protein is CASSQSPWGAWNGYTF.

Points on this clone: In the same sample, other DNA sequences code for this CDR3. J is TRBJ2-1 and V is TRBV5-1; the D call may be TRBD1 or TRBD2 (5 bases each). This CDR3 has 15 amino acids. The V end was cut by 0 bases, the J end by 0 bases, with 7 bases between. Germline CDR1 reads SGHRS; CDR2 reads YFSETQ. This CDR3 is CASSLGGGSYNEQFF. The CDR3 bases are TGCGCCAGCAGCTTGGGTGGGGGCTCCTACAATGAGCAGTTCTTC.

Comments on this clone: A far larger clone is off by one base, so a read error is likely. The CDR3, as DNA: TGTGCCTTAGCCTTGGACCAGATAGTGGCCTACGGGCAGTACTTC. Translated, it gives CALALDQIVAYGQYF. This sequence joins TRBV30 and TRBJ2-5; no reliable D call. V lost 7 bases to trimming and J lost 11 bases, with 29 bases between them. The germline CDR1 and CDR2 sequences are GTSNPN and SVGIG (reference sequence). This CDR3 has 15 residues.

The chain has TRBV28 and TRBJ1-1; D unresolved. V was shortened by 8 bases and J by 5 bases, with 12 bases between the two germline ends. CDR1 and CDR2 (germline): MDHEN, SYDVKM. The CDR3 runs 12 residues. The CDR3 here is CASRGSKTEAFF. CDR3 coding DNA: TGTGCCAGCCGCGGCAGTAAGACTGAAGCTTTCTTT.

Note on this clone: The same CDR3 also results from other DNA sequences found in this sample. The V gene is TRBV4-1, the J gene TRBJ1-1; perhaps TRBD1 as D (5 bases). Germline CDR1 is MGHRA and CDR2 is YSYEKL. This CDR3 is 14 amino acids long. Deletions cut 4 bases from V and 0 bases from J, with 9 bases between. CDR3 sequence reads: CASSPGLLNTEAFF. In DNA, the CDR3 is TGCGCCAGCAGCCCGGGACTGTTGAACACTGAAGCTTTCTTT.

The rearrangement joins TRBV28 to TRBJ1-4; perhaps TRBD1 as D (6 bases). This CDR3 has 14 residues. V lost 1 base and J 6 bases, leaving 9 bases between the germline ends. CDR1 is MDHEN and CDR2 is SYDVKM in the germline V gene. CDR3 protein: CASSLSGADEKLFF. CDR3 DNA: TGTGCCAGCAGTTTATCAGGGGCGGATGAAAAACTGTTTTTT.

The chain combines TRBV9 with TRBJ2-3; D is ambiguous. The germline V and J ends were trimmed by 2 bases and 0 bases, with 13 bases remaining between them. Germline V CDR1 and CDR2: SGDLS, YYNGEE. The CDR3 spans 16 residues. The CDR3 DNA reads TGTGCCAGCAGCGTCCGACGGTCCCCTAGCACAGATACGCAGTATTTT. This encodes CASSVRRSPSTDTQYF.

J is TRBJ1-1 and V is TRBV15; D call uncertain. V lost 1 base and J 4 bases, leaving 16 bases between the germline ends. The CDR3 has 16 residues. Germline loops: CDR1 LNHNV, CDR2 YYDKDF (reference sequence). CDR3 in DNA: TGTGCCACCAGCAGAGCTTCGCGGCCCGGTGGCACTGAAGCTTTCTTT. It encodes CATSRASRPGGTEAFF.

The genes are TRBV28 and TRBJ1-4, with D possibly being TRBD1 (6 bases). The germline V and J ends were trimmed by 2 bases and 8 bases, with 15 bases remaining between them. CDR3 length: 15 amino acids. The germline CDR1 and CDR2 sequences are MDHEN and SYDVKM. The DNA of the CDR3 is TGTGCCAGCAGTTTAAGACGAGGGGGTAACGAAAAACTGTTTTTT. It translates to CASSLRRGGNEKLFF.

The chain recombines TRBV9 with TRBJ2-1; 13 bases line up with TRBD2. CDR1 is SGDLS and CDR2 is YYNGEE in the germline V gene. The CDR3 covers 14 residues. V gave up 5 bases and J gave up 7 bases; unmatched junction bases: 3. CDR3 nucleotides: TGTGCCAGCAGACCGGGACTAGCGGGAAATGAGCAGTTCTTC. Protein sequence: CASRPGLAGNEQFF.

This sequence joins TRBV7-7 and TRBJ2-7; 9 bases are shared with TRBD1. The CDR3 contains 14 residues. The germline V gene encodes CDR1 SSHAT and CDR2 FNYEAQ (reference sequence). V was pared by 5 bases and J by 3 bases, with 5 bases of the junction left unmatched. CDR3: CASSRGQGHYEQYF. In nucleotides, the CDR3 is TGTGCCAGCAGCCGCGGACAGGGGCACTACGAGCAGTACTTC.

A few counts support this clone. The chain uses TRBV2 and TRBJ2-5; no clear D gene. Germline loops: CDR1 SNHLY, CDR2 FYNNEI. This CDR3 region has 11 residues. V lost 9 bases and J 5 bases, leaving 10 bases between the germline ends. This CDR3 is CASGFRETQYF. CDR3 in DNA: TGTGCCAGTGGATTCAGGGAGACCCAGTACTTC. The full variable domain, with the rest looked up from reference TRBV2 and TRBJ2-5, is EPEVTQTPSHQVTQMGQEVILRCVPISNHLYFYWYRQILGQKVEFLVSFYNNEISEKSEIFDDQFSVERPDGSNFTLKIRSTKLEDSAMYFCASGFRETQYFGPGTRLLVL.

The chain carries TRBV28 and TRBJ1-6; no firm D call. Trimming removed 6 bases from V and 11 bases from J, with 17 bases in between. The CDR3 is 14 residues long. Germline lookup yields CDR1 MDHEN and CDR2 SYDVKM. CDR3 protein: CASRRTFGVAPLHF. The CDR3, as DNA: TGTGCCAGCAGACGAACATTCGGGGTAGCACCCCTCCACTTT.

The V gene is TRBV19, the J gene TRBJ1-5, with a tentative D call TRBD1 (5 bases). This CDR3 has 15 amino acids. Germline V gives CDR1 LNHDA, CDR2 SQIVND (reference sequence). Trimming pared 2 bases from V and 3 bases from J, leaving 11 bases between. CDR3 sequence: CASSIIDRNNQPQHF. Written as DNA, the CDR3 is TGTGCCAGTAGTATAATTGACAGAAACAATCAGCCCCAGCATTTT.